The 14 T cell receptor beta chains below were found in one sample sequenced in a study of blood T cell repertoires in COVID-19. Clones were sequenced by immunoSEQ multiplex PCR, and TCRdb holds only the in-frame ones, with some missing. The table includes some 41,000 clones, 90% detected once. Sequencing input: peripheral blood. The receptors originated from a human donor in a cohort sampled during active COVID-19.

V is TRBV11-2 and J is TRBJ2-7; 10 bases match TRBD1. The CDR3 extends over 14 amino acids. Unmatched junction bases numbered 2, after V lost 4 bases and J lost 2 bases. The germline V gene encodes CDR1 SGHAT and CDR2 FQNNGV. The CDR3 reads CASSWDRGPYEQYF. The CDR3 bases are TGTGCCAGCAGCTGGGACAGGGGTCCCTACGAGCAGTACTTC.

This clone was seen only a few times. The chain combines TRBV24-1 with TRBJ1-5; no reliable D call. CDR3 length equals 14 residues. CDR1 and CDR2 (germline): KGHDR, SFDVKD. V shed 5 bases and J shed 0 bases, with 7 bases lying between them. The CDR3 region has the DNA TGTGCCACCAGTGGTGACACTAGCAATCAGCCCCAGCATTTT. Translating gives CATSGDTSNQPQHF.

The rearrangement links TRBV10-3 to TRBJ2-2; 7 bases line up with TRBD2. V gave up 5 bases and J gave up 7 bases; unmatched junction bases: 13. In germline, CDR1 is ENHRY, CDR2 SYGVKD. CDR3 size: 16 residues. The CDR3 reads CAISTGQNREDGELFF. Written as DNA, the CDR3 is TGTGCCATCAGTACCGGACAAAATCGGGAGGACGGGGAGCTGTTTTTT.

The V gene is TRBV5-8, the J gene TRBJ2-2; D possibly corresponds to TRBD1 (5 bases). V was clipped by 4 bases and J by 3 bases, with 19 bases between them. This CDR3 has 17 residues. The germline V gene encodes CDR1 SGHTS and CDR2 YDEGEE. CDR3 nucleotides: TGTGCCAGCAGCGTGATAAGGGGCCTTTGGGACACCGGGGAGCTGTTTTTT. Amino acids: CASSVIRGLWDTGELFF.

The table lists this clone with a count of one. CDR3 nucleotide sequence: TGCGCCAGCAGCCAAAGAGGGGGAGATACGCAGTATTTT. It is translated as CASSQRGGDTQYF. The chain joins TRBV4-1 to TRBJ2-3; possible D gene TRBD1, 6 bases. Trimming pared 2 bases from V and 5 bases from J, leaving 8 bases between. This CDR3 has 13 amino acids. From germline, CDR1 is MGHRA and CDR2 YSYEKL.

Worth noting for this clone: Other DNA sequences in the same sample also yield this CDR3. The chain has TRBV4-2 and TRBJ2-5, with 7 bases aligning to TRBD1. Germline V gene sequence: CDR1 LGHNA, CDR2 YNFKEQ. This CDR3 comprises 14 residues. J gave up 5 bases and V 4 bases, and 7 bases lay outside the gene matches. CDR3 amino acids: CASSPTGETETQYF. CDR3 nucleotides: TGTGCCAGCAGCCCAACAGGGGAAACGGAGACCCAGTACTTC.

The J gene is TRBJ2-3, the V gene TRBV15; 9 bases align to TRBD2. The CDR3 is 15 amino acids. Trimming cost V 1 base and J 5 bases; bases outside gene matches: 4. CDR1 is LNHNV and CDR2 is YYDKDF in the germline V gene (reference sequence). The CDR3 reads CATSRGTSEIDTQYF. The DNA for the CDR3 is TGTGCCACCAGCAGAGGGACTAGCGAGATAGATACGCAGTATTTT. The whole variable domain, filled in from reference TRBV15 and TRBJ2-3, reads DAMVIQNPRYQVTQFGKPVTLSCSQTLNHNVMYWYQQKSSQAPKLLFHYYDKDFNNEADTPDNFQSRRPNTSFCFLDIRSPGLGDTAMYLCATSRGTSEIDTQYFGPGTRLTVL.

V and J are TRBV5-6 and TRBJ1-1, with TRBD1 matching 7 bases. V trimming: 4 bases; J trimming: 11 bases; junction bases outside the gene matches: 11. CDR3 size: 13 residues. CDR1 is SGHDT and CDR2 is YYEEEE in the germline V gene. The CDR3 nucleotides read TGTGCCAGCAGCACAGCCCCGGGACAGTTCGCTTTCTTT. It yields the protein CASSTAPGQFAFF.

The V call is TRBV4-2, the J call TRBJ2-1, with 7 bases aligning to TRBD2. V dropped 6 bases and J dropped 0; count of bases not matched to a gene: 14. Germline values: CDR1 LGHNA, CDR2 YNFKEQ. The CDR3 has 18 amino acids. The CDR3: CASSRLVPRGSSYNEQFF. The CDR3, as DNA: TGTGCCAGCAGTCGCCTGGTGCCGCGGGGGAGCTCCTACAATGAGCAGTTCTTC.

V and J are TRBV7-2 and TRBJ2-3, with 13 bases aligning to TRBD2. The germline CDR1 and CDR2 sequences are SGHTA and FQGNSA. Trimming at V came to 4 bases and at J to 4 bases, leaving 5 bases not matched to a gene. The CDR3 sequence is 16 residues long. CDR3 bases: TGTGCCAGCAGCTCGGGGGGGACTAGCGGGGCAGATACGCAGTATTTT. It is translated as CASSSGGTSGADTQYF.

V is TRBV11-2 and J is TRBJ2-5; 7 positions match TRBD1. This CDR3 is 18 amino acids long. After removal of 5 bases from V and 4 bases from J, the junction contained 19 bases not matched to a gene. Germline V gene data show CDR1 as SGHAT and CDR2 as FQNNGV. The CDR3 DNA reads TGTGCCAGCAGCCCCCGGGACAGAAGAATCCTTCCCCCAGAGACCCAGTACTTC. It is translated as CASSPRDRRILPPETQYF. Variable domain in full (rest from reference TRBV11-2 and TRBJ2-5): EAGVAQSPRYKIIEKRQSVAFWCNPISGHATLYWYQQILGQGPKLLIQFQNNGVVDDSQLPKDRFSAERLKGVDSTLKIQPAKLEDSAVYLCASSPRDRRILPPETQYFGPGTRLLVL.

This clone was seen only once. The gene calls are TRBV21-1 and TRBJ2-2; the table's D gene call, TRBD1, was not cross checked with the DNA. TRBV21-1 is annotated as a pseudogene. The CDR3 length is 15 residues. Here the CDR3 reads CASKRGTVNTGELFF. The CDR3 bases are TGTGCCAGCAAAAGGGGAACAGTGAACACCGGGGAGCTGTTTTTT.

This chain links TRBV6-2 or TRBV6-3 with TRBJ1-5; no firm D call. V shed 0 bases and J shed 7 bases, with 10 bases lying between them. CDR1 MNHEY and CDR2 SVGEGT come from the germline V gene. This CDR3 is built from 14 residues. Here the CDR3 reads CASSYSSISQPQHF. The CDR3 nucleotides read TGTGCCAGCAGTTACTCCTCTATATCCCAGCCCCAGCATTTT.

This chain uses TRBV28 with TRBJ2-3, with no clear D. This CDR3 contains 12 residues. CDR1 is MDHEN and CDR2 is SYDVKM in the germline V gene. V was pared by 7 bases and J by 0 bases, with 5 bases between. CDR3: CASTSSTDTQYF. CDR3 nucleotides: TGTGCCAGCACCTCTAGCACAGATACGCAGTATTTT.